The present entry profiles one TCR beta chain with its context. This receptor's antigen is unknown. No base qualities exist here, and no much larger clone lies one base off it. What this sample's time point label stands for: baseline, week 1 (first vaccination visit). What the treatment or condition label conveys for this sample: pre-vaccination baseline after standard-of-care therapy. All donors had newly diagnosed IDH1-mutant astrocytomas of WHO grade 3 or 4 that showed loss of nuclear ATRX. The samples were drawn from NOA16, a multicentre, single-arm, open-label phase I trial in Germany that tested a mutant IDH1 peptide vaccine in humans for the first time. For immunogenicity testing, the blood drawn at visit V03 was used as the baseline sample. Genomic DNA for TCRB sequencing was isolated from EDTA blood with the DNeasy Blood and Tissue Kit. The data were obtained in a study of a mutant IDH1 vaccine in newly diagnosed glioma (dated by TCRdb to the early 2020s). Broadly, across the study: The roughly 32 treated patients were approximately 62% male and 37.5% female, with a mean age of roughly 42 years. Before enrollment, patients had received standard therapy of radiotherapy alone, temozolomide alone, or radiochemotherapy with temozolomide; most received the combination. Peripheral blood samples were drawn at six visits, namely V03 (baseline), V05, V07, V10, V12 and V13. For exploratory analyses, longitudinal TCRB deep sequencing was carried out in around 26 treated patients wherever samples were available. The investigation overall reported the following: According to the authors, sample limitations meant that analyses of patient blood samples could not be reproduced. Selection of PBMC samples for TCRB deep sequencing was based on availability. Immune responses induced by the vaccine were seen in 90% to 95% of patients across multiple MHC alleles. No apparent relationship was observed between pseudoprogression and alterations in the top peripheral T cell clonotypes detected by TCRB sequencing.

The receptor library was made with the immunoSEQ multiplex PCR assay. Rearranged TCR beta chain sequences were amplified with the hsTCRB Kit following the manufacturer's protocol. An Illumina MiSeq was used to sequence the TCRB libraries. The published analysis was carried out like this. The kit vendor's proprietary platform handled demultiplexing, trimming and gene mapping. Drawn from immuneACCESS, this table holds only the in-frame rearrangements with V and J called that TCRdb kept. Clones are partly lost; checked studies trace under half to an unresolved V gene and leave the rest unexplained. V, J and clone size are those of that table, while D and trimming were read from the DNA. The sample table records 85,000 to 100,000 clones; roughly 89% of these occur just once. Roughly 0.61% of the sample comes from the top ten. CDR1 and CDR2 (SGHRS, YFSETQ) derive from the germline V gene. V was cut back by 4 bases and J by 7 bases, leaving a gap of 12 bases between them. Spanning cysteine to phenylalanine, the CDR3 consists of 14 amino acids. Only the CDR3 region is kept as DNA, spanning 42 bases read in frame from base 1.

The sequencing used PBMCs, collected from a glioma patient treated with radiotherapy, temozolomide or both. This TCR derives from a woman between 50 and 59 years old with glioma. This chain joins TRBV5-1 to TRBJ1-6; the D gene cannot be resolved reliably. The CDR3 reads CASSRSGQNSPLHF. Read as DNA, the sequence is TGCGCCAGCAGCCGGAGCGGGCAGAATTCACCCCTCCACTTT. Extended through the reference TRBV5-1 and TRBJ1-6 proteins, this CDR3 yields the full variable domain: KAGVTQTPRYLIKTRGQQVTLSCSPISGHRSVSWYQQTPGQGLQFLFEYFSETQRNKGNFPGRFSGRQFSNSRSEMNVSTLELGDSALYLCASSRSGQNSPLHFGNGTRLTVT.